The present T cell receptor (beta chain) was sequenced within a study of early T cells in non-severe SARS-CoV-2 infection. Study context: Unpaired chains resulted from sequencing bulk RNA of unsorted whole blood. General study results and limits: Matching results from VDJdb favored anti-spike CD8 responses, leaving private and CD4 specificities undetected.

V lost 2 bases to trimming and J lost 14 bases, with 10 bases between them. The CDR3 is 11 amino acids. From germline, CDR1 is MNHNS and CDR2 SASEGT. Attachment of unique molecular identifiers was made to individual cDNA molecules. TCRdb re-called the 5' RACE reads through MiXCR, storing one row per CDR3 protein. The sample includes about 80,000 distinct CDR3 sequences, about 17% seen only once; the top ten take approximately 2.9%. A note on this clonotype: The target antigen is unknown.

Sequences were obtained from whole blood. V gene TRBV6-1 combines with J gene TRBJ2-1, with D possibly matching TRBD2 (6 bases). This receptor was taken from an adult who was a healthcare worker with PCR-confirmed SARS-CoV-2 infection or an uninfected control (not recorded which). The CDR3 loop reads CASSELGTEFF. The CDR3 DNA reads as TGTGCCAGCAGTGAACTCGGGACTGAGTTCTTC.